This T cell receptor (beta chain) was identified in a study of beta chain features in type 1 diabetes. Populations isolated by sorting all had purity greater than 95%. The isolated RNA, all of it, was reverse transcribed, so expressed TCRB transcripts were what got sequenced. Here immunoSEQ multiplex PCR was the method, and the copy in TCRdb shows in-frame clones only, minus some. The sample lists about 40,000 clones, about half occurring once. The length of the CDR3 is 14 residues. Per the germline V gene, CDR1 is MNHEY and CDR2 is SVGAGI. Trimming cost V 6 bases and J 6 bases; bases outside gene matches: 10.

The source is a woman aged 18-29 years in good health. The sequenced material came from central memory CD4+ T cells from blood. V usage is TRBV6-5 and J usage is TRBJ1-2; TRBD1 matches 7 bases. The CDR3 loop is CASSRQGGGHGYTF. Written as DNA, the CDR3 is TGTGCCAGCAGCCGACAGGGAGGAGGCCATGGCTACACCTTC.